Below are 3 T cell receptor beta chains sequenced from a single sample in a study of vaccination and CD4 T cells after COVID-19. Scientists ran DNA taken from cultured CD4+ T cells through the Oncomine TCR Beta short-read assay for sequencing. Each CDR3 protein is one row after TCRdb ran MiXCR on the PCR reads. The top ten hold approximately 50% of the sample, which has about 4,500 distinct CDR3 sequences, around 23% seen once. As for treatment: roughly nine-day PBMC culture with coronavirus spike peptide pools or control peptides (ViraFEST assay). These receptors' targets are unknown. The sequencing here drew on CD4+ T cells from blood, cultured in vitro, taken after SARS-CoV-2 vaccination. These receptors all come from a human donor who had recovered from COVID-19.

The chain carries TRBV6-1 and TRBJ2-7; 10 bases fit TRBD1. Unmatched junction bases numbered 18, after V lost 6 bases and J lost 4 bases. Germline V lookup: CDR1 MNHNS, CDR2 SASEGT. The CDR3 runs to 18 residues. CDR3 amino acids: CASRSIRTTRDRGYEQYF. CDR3 coding DNA: TGTGCCAGCAGATCGATCAGAACTACGCGGGACAGGGGTTACGAGCAGTACTTC.

Details on this clonotype: Since a much larger clone is just one base distant, this may be a read error. The chain carries TRBV7-2 and TRBJ2-7; D not resolved. The germline V gene has CDR1 SGHTA and CDR2 FQGNSA. The CDR3 consists of 15 residues. V dropped 7 bases and J dropped 3 bases, with 19 bases sitting between them. The DNA of the CDR3 is TGTGCCAGCATCTTGGACCCGGTAACCTACTACGAGCAGTACTTC. Translating gives CASILDPVTYYEQYF.

This clonotype occurred a few times. The chain employs TRBV7-3 and TRBJ2-1, with 7 bases identical to TRBD1. Germline CDR1 is SGHTA and CDR2 is FQGTGA. The CDR3 is 16 amino acids. The V segment lost 2 bases and the J segment 5 bases; nucleotides outside the gene matches: 9. CDR3: CASSLQPGTVNNEQFF. The CDR3 DNA reads TGTGCCAGCAGCTTACAACCCGGGACAGTGAACAATGAGCAGTTCTTC.